These T cell receptor beta chains were read from a single sample in a study of blood T cells in healthy people across ages. TCRdb reanalysed the 5' RACE reads using MiXCR and keeps one entry per CDR3 protein. The sample shows over 1,200,000 distinct CDR3 sequences, approximately 60% of them seen only once. Sequencing was carried out using blood. These receptor sequences come from a young man in good health. CDR3s include the opening cysteine and the closing phenylalanine or tryptophan. A D gene is named only where the DNA matches it firmly. Not every row has a clone size; where given, it reads once, few, many or a size class.

d_call | j_call | clone_size | v_call | cdr3_aa | cdr3_nt
- | TRBJ2-2 | - | TRBV6-5 | CASTGDRANVAGELFF | TGTGCCAGCACGGGAGACAGGGCAAATGTAGCCGGGGAGCTGTTTTTT
- | TRBJ2-5 | - | TRBV5-1 | CASSGERQYF | TGCGCCAGCAGCGGAGAGAGGCAGTACTTC
- | TRBJ2-1 | - | TRBV14 | CASSQVSWEQFF | TGTGCCAGCAGCCAAGTGTCGTGGGAGCAGTTCTTC
TRBD2 | TRBJ2-1 | - | TRBV2 | CASSGIAGGLSKFF | TGTGCCAGCAGTGGAATAGCGGGGGGCCTCTCAAAGTTCTTC
TRBD1 | TRBJ2-1 | - | TRBV10-3 | CAISRDRGDEQFF | TGTGCCATCAGCCGGGACAGGGGTGATGAGCAGTTCTTC
- | TRBJ1-1 | - | TRBV7-9 | CASSSSTADDTEAFF | TGTGCCAGCAGCTCATCTACAGCCGACGACACTGAAGCTTTCTTT
TRBD2 | TRBJ2-1 | - | TRBV27 | CASSRGTSGINEQFF | TGTGCCAGCAGTCGCGGGACTAGCGGGATCAATGAGCAGTTCTTC
- | TRBJ2-4 | few | TRBV24-1 | CATSDGGVIQYF | TGTGCCACCAGTGACGGAGGGGTCATTCAGTACTTC
- | TRBJ2-7 | - | TRBV20-1 | CSASHPEQESYEQYF | TGCAGTGCCAGCCATCCGGAACAGGAATCCTACGAGCAGTACTTC
- | TRBJ1-6 | - | TRBV3-1 | CASSRGGGSPLHF | TGTGCCAGCAGCCGAGGCGGGGGGTCTCCCCTCCACTTT
- | TRBJ2-3 | - | TRBV28 | CASSNRPREQYF | TGTGCCAGCAGTAACAGACCGAGGGAGCAGTATTTT
- | TRBJ1-2 | once | TRBV28 | CASSPRANLNYGYTF | TGTGCCAGCAGCCCCCGGGCCAATCTTAACTATGGCTACACCTTC
TRBD1 | TRBJ2-3 | few | TRBV27 | CASSRTGRGADTQYF | TGTGCCAGCAGTCGGACAGGCAGGGGAGCAGATACGCAGTATTTT
- | TRBJ2-1 | - | TRBV12-3/TRBV12-4 | CASSTVSSYNEQFF | TGTGCCAGCAGTACTGTTAGCTCCTACAATGAGCAGTTCTTC
- | TRBJ2-3 | - | TRBV7-2 | CASSLSTTPDTQYF | TGTGCCAGCAGCTTATCGACCACGCCCGATACGCAGTATTTT
TRBD2 | TRBJ2-3 | - | TRBV15 | CATSSSGGADTQYF | TGTGCCACCAGCTCCAGCGGGGGGGCCGATACGCAGTATTTT
- | TRBJ2-5 | - | TRBV3-1 | CASSQDEALGTQYF | TGTGCCAGCAGCCAAGATGAGGCTCTCGGGACCCAGTACTTC
- | TRBJ1-2 | few | TRBV27 | CASSSDLGYGYTF | TGTGCCAGCAGTTCCGATTTGGGGTATGGCTACACCTTC
TRBD2 | TRBJ2-7 | - | TRBV27 | CASSATSGRKGEQYF | TGTGCCAGCAGTGCAACTAGCGGGAGAAAAGGCGAGCAGTACTTC
- | TRBJ1-1 | - | TRBV4-2 | CASSQVVGGTEAFF | TGTGCCAGCAGCCAAGTAGTGGGGGGCACTGAAGCTTTCTTT
- | TRBJ1-1 | - | TRBV15 | CATSRAGSGAEAFF | TGTGCCACCAGCAGGGCAGGGAGTGGGGCTGAAGCTTTCTTT
- | TRBJ1-2 | - | TRBV27 | CASSTDKSNFFQIHTF | TGTGCCAGCAGTACAGACAAATCCAATTTTTTCCAAATCCACACCTTC
TRBD2 | TRBJ2-7 | few | TRBV4-1 | CASSQEPGLALYEQYF | TGCGCCAGCAGCCAAGAACCAGGACTAGCGTTGTACGAGCAGTACTTC
- | TRBJ2-1 | few | TRBV5-6 | CASSRSTGRTLIEQFF | TGTGCCAGCAGCAGATCGACAGGACGGACCCTTATTGAGCAGTTCTTC
- | TRBJ1-2 | many | TRBV7-2 | CASSFGTTVSNYGYTF | TGTGCCAGCAGCTTCGGAACGACAGTTTCTAACTATGGCTACACCTTC
TRBD1 | TRBJ2-3 | few | TRBV11-2 | CASSLAFDRGNTDTQYF | TGTGCCAGCAGCTTAGCTTTTGACAGGGGGAACACAGATACGCAGTATTTT
- | TRBJ1-1 | - | TRBV4-1 | CASSSVLNIEAFF | TGCGCCAGCAGCTCCGTTTTGAATATTGAAGCTTTCTTT
- | TRBJ2-7 | few | TRBV4-2 | CASSQPPVYEQYF | TGTGCCAGCAGCCAACCACCGGTGTACGAGCAGTACTTC
- | TRBJ1-1 | - | TRBV11-1 | CASSHSRVAEAFF | TGTGCCAGCAGCCATAGCCGGGTTGCTGAAGCTTTCTTT
- | TRBJ2-7 | - | TRBV7-9 | CASSAPGPNYEQYF | TGTGCCAGCAGCGCCCCGGGACCTAACTACGAGCAGTACTTC
- | TRBJ2-7 | - | TRBV6-6 | CASSSDGQPYEQYF | TGTGCCAGCAGTTCAGACGGACAGCCCTACGAGCAGTACTTC
TRBD2 | TRBJ2-4 | few | TRBV6-5 | CASSNWTSGETQYF | TGTGCCAGCAGCAACTGGACTAGCGGAGAGACTCAGTACTTC
- | TRBJ1-2 | - | TRBV2 | CASSDLVDSTF | TGTGCCAGCAGTGATTTGGTGGATAGCACCTTC
TRBD1 | TRBJ2-7 | - | TRBV28 | CASRERTGWPEQYF | TGTGCCAGCAGGGAGAGGACAGGGTGGCCCGAGCAGTACTTC
TRBD1 | TRBJ1-2 | few | TRBV13 | CASSKQGSRPGYTF | TGTGCCAGCAGCAAACAGGGGTCGCGACCTGGCTACACCTTC
- | TRBJ2-7 | - | TRBV29-1 | CSVEDRSRGRYEQYF | TGCAGCGTTGAAGATCGTAGTCGGGGTCGGTACGAGCAGTACTTC
- | TRBJ2-5 | - | TRBV29-1 | CSVGQFPGETQYF | TGCAGCGTTGGACAGTTCCCGGGAGAGACCCAGTACTTC
- | TRBJ2-1 | many | TRBV2 | CASSGGTSYNEQFF | TGTGCCAGCAGTGGAGGGACTTCCTACAATGAGCAGTTCTTC
TRBD2 | TRBJ2-1 | - | TRBV20-1 | CSARDLAEVRYNEQFF | TGCAGTGCTAGAGATCTAGCGGAGGTTAGATACAATGAGCAGTTCTTC
- | TRBJ2-7 | - | TRBV15 | CATSRDLGPYEQYF | TGTGCCACCAGCAGAGATCTGGGACCCTACGAGCAGTACTTC
- | TRBJ2-3 | few | TRBV6-4 | CASSDSQGSTDTQYF | TGTGCCAGCAGTGACTCGCAGGGCTCCACAGATACGCAGTATTTT
- | TRBJ2-2 | - | TRBV4-1 | CASSQDTLLAGELFF | TGCGCCAGCAGCCAAGATACACTCCTGGCCGGGGAGCTGTTTTTT
TRBD2 | TRBJ2-1 | few | TRBV25-1 | CASSGDYSHEQFF | TGTGCCAGCAGTGGGGACTACTCCCATGAGCAGTTCTTC
- | TRBJ2-7 | - | TRBV4-2 | CASSQVRGGRVGQYF | TGTGCCAGCAGCCAAGTGAGGGGGGGCCGGGTGGGGCAGTACTTC
TRBD1 | TRBJ2-7 | - | TRBV5-1 | CASSWGQGTYEQYF | TGCGCCAGCAGCTGGGGACAGGGAACCTACGAGCAGTACTTC
TRBD1 | TRBJ1-2 | - | TRBV12-3/TRBV12-4 | CASNTDRDYGYTF | TGTGCCAGCAATACGGACAGGGACTATGGCTACACCTTC
- | TRBJ2-7 | - | TRBV19 | CASSIAPDGAYEQYF | TGTGCCAGTAGTATAGCCCCGGACGGAGCCTACGAGCAGTACTTC
- | TRBJ1-4 | - | TRBV6-6 | CASRPRASNEKLFF | TGTGCCAGCAGACCCAGGGCCTCTAATGAAAAACTGTTTTTT